One and the same sample provided the 26 T cell receptor beta chains below, sequenced in a study of cytomegalovirus exposure and HLA in healthy donors. Libraries were prepared by immunoSEQ multiplex PCR; TCRdb keeps only in-frame clonotypes and omits some of them. The sample contains a few hundred thousand clones, 80% to 90% of which appear only once. The sequenced sample consisted of PBMCs. These receptors all stem from a woman aged 18 to 35 in good health and CMV-seronegative.

This chain uses TRBV2 with TRBJ1-2; TRBD1 agrees at 7 bases. V trimming: 2 bases; J trimming: 0 bases; junction bases outside the gene matches: 18. Per germline, CDR1 SNHLY and CDR2 FYNNEI. The CDR3 is 20 residues long. The CDR3 coding sequence is TGTGCCAGCAGTGAAACGGCGGACAGGAAAGATCCGATAACTAACTATGGCTACACCTTC. The encoded protein is CASSETADRKDPITNYGYTF.

The V gene is TRBV30, the J gene TRBJ1-3; D is unclear. The length of the CDR3 is 13 residues. Germline V CDR1 and CDR2: GTSNPN, SVGIG (reference sequence). V lost 1 base and J 1 base, leaving 5 bases between the germline ends. The chain's CDR3 is CAWSAGSGNTIYF. Written as DNA, the CDR3 is TGTGCCTGGAGTGCAGGTTCTGGAAACACCATATATTTT.

Turning to this clone: Compared with germline, one end of the junction differs, possibly owing to a read error. The chain uses TRBV7-7 and TRBJ2-1; D might be TRBD2 (6 bases). Germline values: CDR1 SSHAT, CDR2 FNYEAQ (reference sequence). CDR3 length: 15 amino acids. The DNA of the CDR3 is TGTGCTAGCAGCTTGCTCCGGGGGTCCTACAATGAGCAGTTCTTC. Encoded protein: CASSLLRGSYNEQFF.

The chain uses TRBV6-6 and TRBJ1-2; 10 bases fit TRBD1. CDR3 length: 13 residues. Per the germline V gene, CDR1 is MNHNY and CDR2 is SVGAGI (reference sequence). The junction had 10 bases not matched to a gene; V was cut back by 5 bases and J by 13 bases. The CDR3 spells CASSTAGTGAPTF. The CDR3 nucleotides are TGTGCCAGCAGTACCGCCGGGACAGGGGCCCCCACCTTC.

J is TRBJ1-5 and V is TRBV2; perhaps TRBD1 as D (5 bases). Trimming stripped 9 bases from V and 7 bases from J, with 10 bases between. The CDR3 runs to 11 residues. Germline-derived CDR1 and CDR2 are SNHLY and FYNNEI. CDR3 sequence reads: CASGGSQPQHF. The CDR3 DNA reads TGTGCCAGTGGGGGGAGCCAGCCCCAGCATTTT. The entire variable domain, with the rest obtained from reference TRBV2 and TRBJ1-5, is as follows: EPEVTQTPSHQVTQMGQEVILRCVPISNHLYFYWYRQILGQKVEFLVSFYNNEISEKSEIFDDQFSVERPDGSNFTLKIRSTKLEDSAMYFCASGGSQPQHFGDGTRLSIL.

The V call is TRBV5-1, the J call TRBJ2-7, with 9 bases lining up with TRBD1. CDR3 length: 14 residues. With V trimmed by 5 bases and J by 3 bases, 6 bases remained unmatched. Germline V gives CDR1 SGHRS, CDR2 YFSETQ. The CDR3 DNA sequence: TGCGCCAGCAGGGAACCGGGACAGGGCTACGAGCAGTACTTC. Translation: CASREPGQGYEQYF.

CDR3 nucleotide sequence: TGTGCCAGCAGCCCCGGCGGGGACGAGCAGTTCTTC. Translated: CASSPGGDEQFF. The chain employs TRBV7-2 and TRBJ2-1, with a possible D match to TRBD2 (6 bases). V lost 5 bases and J 10 bases, leaving 12 bases between the germline ends. CDR1 is SGHTA and CDR2 is FQGNSA in the germline V gene. This CDR3 is built from 12 residues.

The chain joins TRBV7-9 to TRBJ2-7; tentatively, D is TRBD2 (7 bases). Germline loops: CDR1 SEHNR, CDR2 FQNEAQ (reference sequence). Trimming stripped 5 bases from V and 6 bases from J, with 20 bases between. The CDR3 is 15 amino acids. The CDR3 loop is CASSPRRGQPREQYF. The CDR3 DNA is TGTGCCAGCAGCCCTAGGCGGGGGCAGCCCCGCGAGCAGTACTTC.

CDR3 sequence: CASSLSSNQPQHF. In nucleotides, the CDR3 is TGTGCCAGCAGTTTGAGTAGCAATCAGCCCCAGCATTTT. This rearrangement joins TRBV28 to TRBJ1-5; D call uncertain. CDR1 and CDR2 from the germline V gene are MDHEN and SYDVKM. CDR3 size: 13 residues. Trimming stripped 3 bases from V and 0 bases from J, with 3 bases between.

The chain has TRBV5-6 and TRBJ1-3, with 7 bases identical to TRBD1. V lost 4 bases and J lost 2; bases outside the gene matches: 3. CDR3 size: 14 residues. CDR1 is SGHDT and CDR2 is YYEEEE in the germline V gene. The CDR3 reads CASSQTGTGNTIYF. DNA for the CDR3: TGTGCCAGCAGCCAGACAGGGACTGGAAACACCATATATTTT.

This sequence joins TRBV29-1 and TRBJ1-2, with TRBD1 matching 9 bases. After removal of 0 bases from V and 5 bases from J, the junction contained 7 bases not matched to a gene. CDR3 length: 15 residues. Per germline, CDR1 SQVTM and CDR2 ANQGSEA. CDR3 bases: TGCAGCGTTGAAGATCCTGGACAGGGGAGGTATGGCTACACCTTC. Its translation: CSVEDPGQGRYGYTF. The full variable domain, its missing parts supplied by reference TRBV29-1 and TRBJ1-2, is SAVISQKPSRDICQRGTSLTIQCQVDSQVTMMFWYRQQPGQSLTLIATANQGSEATYESGFVIDKFPISRPNLTFSTLTVSNMSPEDSSIYLCSVEDPGQGRYGYTFGSGTRLTVV.

The chain is built from TRBV7-3 and TRBJ1-5; 7 bases are shared with TRBD1. With 4 bases clipped from V and 10 bases from J, the junction kept 10 bases outside the gene matches. Germline V gives CDR1 SGHTA, CDR2 FQGTGA. This CDR3 has 14 amino acids. The CDR3 DNA is TGTGCCAGCAGCTCGGGACAGATCATCCGACCCCAGCATTTT. It encodes CASSSGQIIRPQHF.

This chain links TRBV18 with TRBJ1-1; the D gene is possibly TRBD1 (5 bases). Germline V lookup: CDR1 KGHSH, CDR2 LQKENI. Deletions cut 4 bases from V and 0 bases from J, with 6 bases between. The CDR3 is 13 amino acids. The CDR3 region is CASSLGVNTEAFF. In DNA form, the CDR3 reads TGTGCCAGCTCACTAGGGGTGAACACTGAAGCTTTCTTT. The full variable domain, in which reference TRBV18 and TRBJ1-1 provide the parts outside the CDR3, is NAGVMQNPRHLVRRRGQEARLRCSPMKGHSHVYWYRQLPEEGLKFMVYLQKENIIDESGMPKERFSAEFPKEGPSILRIQQVVRGDSAAYFCASSLGVNTEAFFGQGTRLTVV.

The rearrangement links TRBV7-3 to TRBJ2-7, with TRBD2 as a possible D gene (5 bases). The CDR3 runs to 14 residues. The V end lost 5 bases, the J end lost 3 bases, and 14 bases lay between the germline ends. The germline V gene encodes CDR1 SGHTA and CDR2 FQGTGA. The CDR3 DNA reads as TGTGCCAGCAGCCCAAACCTCCGGGGCTACGAGCAGTACTTC. Protein: CASSPNLRGYEQYF. The variable domain in full, with the rest retrieved from reference TRBV7-3 and TRBJ2-7, is GAGVSQTPSNKVTEKGKYVELRCDPISGHTALYWYRQSLGQGPEFLIYFQGTGAADDSGLPNDRFFAVRPEGSVSTLKIQRTERGDSAVYLCASSPNLRGYEQYFGPGTRLTVT.

This sequence joins TRBV4-1 and TRBJ2-1; 7 bases agree with TRBD2. Looked up from germline, CDR1 is MGHRA and CDR2 is YSYEKL. J was trimmed by 7 bases and V by 1 base; bases with no gene match: 7. This CDR3 contains 15 residues. The CDR3 sequence: CASSQAAGELNEQFF. The CDR3 coding sequence is TGCGCCAGCAGCCAAGCTGCGGGAGAATTGAATGAGCAGTTCTTC.

The chain links TRBV5-6 to TRBJ1-5; 7 bases agree with TRBD1. Germline-derived CDR1 and CDR2 are SGHDT and YYEEEE. V lost 0 bases to trimming and J lost 3 bases; unmatched junction nucleotides: 9. The CDR3 consists of 17 residues. Here the CDR3 reads CASSLGGGTAVNQPQHF. The CDR3 nucleotides read TGTGCCAGCAGCTTGGGCGGTGGGACAGCAGTCAATCAGCCCCAGCATTTT.

V usage is TRBV6-5 and J usage is TRBJ1-5; D might be TRBD1 (6 bases). The V gene's germline CDR1 is MNHEY and CDR2 SVGAGI. This CDR3 has 14 residues. V lost 4 bases, J lost 7 bases, and 14 bases lay in between. DNA for the CDR3: TGTGCCAGCAGTTTCCCCGGACAGTTCCAGCCCCAGCATTTT. Translating gives CASSFPGQFQPQHF.

The chain links TRBV4-3 to TRBJ2-3, with 7 positions matching TRBD2. The CDR3 totals 15 residues. Germline V gene sequence: CDR1 LGHNA, CDR2 YSLEER. J lost 6 bases, V lost 1 base, and 7 bases had no gene match. CDR3 sequence reads: CASSQGSGGGDTQYF. The CDR3 coding sequence is TGCGCCAGCAGCCAAGGGTCCGGGGGAGGGGATACGCAGTATTTT.

J is TRBJ2-2 and V is TRBV30; TRBD1 is a possible D gene (5 bases). The CDR3 length is 15 residues. Trimming took 0 bases from V and 4 from J, leaving 12 bases between them. In germline, CDR1 is GTSNPN, CDR2 SVGIG (reference sequence). Written as DNA, the CDR3 is TGTGCCTGGAGTGTTTTGGGGCCGGCCACCGGGGAGCTGTTTTTT. Protein sequence: CAWSVLGPATGELFF. Variable domain in full (rest from reference TRBV30 and TRBJ2-2): SQTIHQWPATLVQPVGSPLSLECTVEGTSNPNLYWYRQAAGRGLQLLFYSVGIGQISSEVPQNLSASRPQDRQFILSSKKLLLSDSGFYLCAWSVLGPATGELFFGEGSRLTVL.

The V call is TRBV30, the J call TRBJ1-5, with D maybe TRBD1 (6 bases). This CDR3 spans 13 amino acids. Trimming shortened V by 4 bases and J by 3 bases, and 10 bases separated the two germline ends. Germline V gene sequence: CDR1 GTSNPN, CDR2 SVGIG (reference sequence). CDR3 in DNA: TGTGCCTGGAACTCAGGGGACAATCAGCCCCAGCATTTT. Its protein is CAWNSGDNQPQHF.

The V call is TRBV7-7, the J call TRBJ2-2; 8 nucleotides agree with TRBD2. The CDR3 loop spans 15 amino acids. Germline values: CDR1 SSHAT, CDR2 FNYEAQ (reference sequence). With V trimmed by 4 bases and J by 3 bases, 4 bases remained unmatched. In DNA form, the CDR3 reads TGTGCCAGCAGCTCATTAGCGGGGTACACCGGGGAGCTGTTTTTT. As protein: CASSSLAGYTGELFF.

The chain carries TRBV5-6 and TRBJ2-7; maybe TRBD2 (5 bases). CDR1 is SGHDT, CDR2 YYEEEE, per germline. V was trimmed by 2 bases and J by 2 bases, leaving 8 bases between them. The CDR3 spans 13 residues. As DNA, the CDR3 is TGTGCCAGCAGCTTTGGGAGTGCCTACGAGCAGTACTTC. Protein sequence: CASSFGSAYEQYF.

This chain uses TRBV30 with TRBJ2-2; 8 bases are a match to TRBD2. From germline, CDR1 is GTSNPN and CDR2 SVGIG (reference sequence). This CDR3 comprises 15 residues. V shed 2 bases, J shed 3 bases, and the junction held 5 bases outside the gene matches. CDR3 sequence: CAWSHGGADTGELFF. The CDR3 nucleotides read TGTGCCTGGAGTCACGGGGGGGCCGACACCGGGGAGCTGTTTTTT.

The chain recombines TRBV7-9 with TRBJ1-4, with D possibly TRBD1 on 5 matching bases. V shed 0 bases and J shed 0 bases, with 14 bases lying between them. The germline CDR1 and CDR2 sequences are SEHNR and FQNEAQ (reference sequence). CDR3 length equals 18 residues. The DNA of the CDR3 is TGTGCCAGCAGCTTAGCTACGGGGGTAGCGGCAACTAATGAAAAACTGTTTTTT. This sequence encodes CASSLATGVAATNEKLFF. Together with reference TRBV7-9 and TRBJ1-4, the CDR3 gives the full variable domain: DTGVSQNPRHKITKRGQNVTFRCDPISEHNRLYWYRQTLGQGPEFLTYFQNEAQLEKSRLLSDRFSAERPKGSFSTLEIQRTEQGDSAMYLCASSLATGVAATNEKLFFGSGTQLSVL.

V is TRBV30 and J is TRBJ2-3; the match to TRBD1 covers 9 bases. The CDR3 consists of 13 residues. Germline-derived CDR1 and CDR2 are GTSNPN and SVGIG (reference sequence). The V gene end was trimmed by 3 bases and the J gene end by 3 bases; junction bases not matched to a gene: 1. The CDR3 coding sequence is TGTGCCTGGAGGACAGGGGGGACAGATACGCAGTATTTT. Translated, it gives CAWRTGGTDTQYF.

The chain's CDR3 is CASSWTGALTDTQYF. CDR3 nucleotides: TGTGCCAGCAGCTGGACAGGGGCCCTCACAGATACGCAGTATTTT. The rearrangement links TRBV11-3 to TRBJ2-3, with 9 bases aligning to TRBD1. This CDR3 is 15 amino acids long. J lost 2 bases, V lost 4 bases, and 4 bases had no gene match. Germline values: CDR1 SGHNT, CDR2 YENEEA.